The TCR beta chain described here comes from a study of T cells after yellow fever vaccination. Study background: For low cell numbers, libraries were made with SMART-Seq v4 Ultra Low Input.

Template-switching 5'RACE yielded the TCR cDNA; a universal primer site and UMIs were added in the process. TCRdb fed the 5' RACE reads into MiXCR, producing one record per CDR3 protein. This table has some 250,000 distinct CDR3 sequences, 3.6% appearing once. This clonotype was seen a few times. Its antigen remains unknown. Study-level findings and limits: Subsequent to the booster, the majority of primary-vaccination clones reappeared (roughly 96% CD4, approximately 90% CD8). Peak timing came faster in the weaker secondary response, day 5 versus 15.

Trimming took off 3 bases at V and 2 bases at J, with 12 bases between the two ends. CDR3 length: 15 residues. Germline CDR1 reads KGHSH; CDR2 reads LQKENI. The sequence was collected from a man between 18 and 29 years old who received the YFV17D yellow fever vaccine. The sequences come from PBMCs, collected 15 days after the yellow fever booster vaccination. This chain joins TRBV18 and TRBJ2-3; possibly TRBD1 or TRBD2 for D (5 bases each). CDR3 in DNA: TGTGCCAGCTCACCGCCGGGACCAAACACAGATACGCAGTATTTT. Translation gives CASSPPGPNTDTQYF. Complete variable domain (other parts from reference TRBV18 and TRBJ2-3): NAGVMQNPRHLVRRRGQEARLRCSPMKGHSHVYWYRQLPEEGLKFMVYLQKENIIDESGMPKERFSAEFPKEGPSILRIQQVVRGDSAAYFCASSPPGPNTDTQYFGPGTRLTVL.